The 31 T cell receptor beta chains given below trace back to one sample, sequenced in a study of blood T cell repertoires in COVID-19. This table comes from immunoSEQ multiplex PCR, and its TCRdb copy is limited to in-frame clones, with some not included. This sample has around 240,000 clones; around 93% occur once, and the top ten carry roughly 1.2%. Specimen: PBMCs or T cells enriched from blood (not recorded which). The source is a human donor in a cohort exposed to, infected with or recovered from COVID-19 (not recorded which). The donor label of this sample is uncertain.

The chain employs TRBV2 and TRBJ1-4; 10 bases map to TRBD1. The CDR3 consists of 15 residues. V shed 2 bases and J 8 bases; nucleotides not matched to a gene: 5. Per germline, CDR1 SNHLY and CDR2 FYNNEI. In DNA, the CDR3 is TGTGCCAGCAGTGAATCCGGACAGGGGGGAGAAAAACTGTTTTTT. It codes for CASSESGQGGEKLFF.

The chain employs TRBV11-2 and TRBJ1-3; tentative D call: TRBD1 (5 bases). Germline V lookup: CDR1 SGHAT, CDR2 FQNNGV. The CDR3 extends over 16 amino acids. V lost 0 bases, J lost 4 bases, and 13 bases lay in between. CDR3 nucleotides: TGTGCCAGCAGCTTAGATCCACCAGGGCTAGGAAACACCATATATTTT. Its protein is CASSLDPPGLGNTIYF.

The rearrangement uses TRBV5-1 and TRBJ2-5; 8 positions match TRBD2. This CDR3 spans 14 amino acids. The trim removed 4 bases at V and 9 bases at J, leaving 11 bases unmatched. Germline V gives CDR1 SGHRS, CDR2 YFSETQ. The CDR3 region is CASSQFSGAVAQYF. CDR3 bases: TGCGCCAGCAGCCAATTTAGCGGGGCCGTGGCCCAGTACTTC.

The chain couples TRBV10-3 to TRBJ1-5; 8 bases fit TRBD1. The CDR3 is 15 residues long. In germline, CDR1 is ENHRY, CDR2 SYGVKD. V dropped 6 bases and J dropped 4; count of bases not matched to a gene: 8. The CDR3 nucleotides are TGTGCCATCAGCATAGGACAGGGCCAAAATCAGCCCCAGCATTTT. Translation gives CAISIGQGQNQPQHF.

This clone was detected once. The CDR3 coding sequence is TGTGCCAGCAGTGAATTGGACAGTTATAGCAATCAGCCCCAGCATTTT. Its translation: CASSELDSYSNQPQHF. The V gene is TRBV2, the J gene TRBJ1-5; perhaps TRBD1 as D (6 bases). The length of the CDR3 is 16 residues. Germline CDR1 SNHLY, CDR2 FYNNEI. Trimming took 2 bases from V and 0 from J, leaving 11 bases between them.

The gene calls are TRBV19 and TRBJ2-5; D is perhaps TRBD1 (6 bases). The CDR3 runs to 13 residues. Trimming stripped 5 bases from V and 9 bases from J, with 16 bases between. Germline-derived CDR1 and CDR2 are LNHDA and SQIVND (reference sequence). CDR3 region: CASSPGGDAAQYF. DNA for the CDR3: TGTGCCAGTAGTCCTGGGGGCGATGCGGCCCAGTACTTC.

This clone showed up just once. This sequence joins TRBV5-5 and TRBJ1-1; 9 nucleotides match TRBD1. This CDR3 spans 15 amino acids. Trimming cost V 4 bases and J 4 bases; bases outside gene matches: 8. Germline CDR1 SGHKS, CDR2 YYEKEE (reference sequence). The CDR3 bases are TGTGCCAGCAGCATTTACAGGGGACAGGGCACTGAAGCTTTCTTT. This gives the protein CASSIYRGQGTEAFF.

The gene calls are TRBV7-9 and TRBJ2-1; 12 bases are shared with TRBD2. The CDR3 spans 15 residues. The V gene's germline CDR1 is SEHNR and CDR2 FQNEAQ (reference sequence). With V trimmed by 2 bases and J by 9 bases, 5 bases remained unmatched. The CDR3 DNA follows: TGTGCCAGCAGCTTATCTAGCGGGGGGGCCGGTGAGCAGTTCTTC. Its protein is CASSLSSGGAGEQFF.

The chain carries TRBV28 and TRBJ1-1; possibly TRBD1 for D (6 bases). This CDR3 has 15 residues. The germline V gene encodes CDR1 MDHEN and CDR2 SYDVKM. The V end was cut by 5 bases, the J end by 11 bases, with 24 bases between. The CDR3 bases are TGTGCCAGCAGTCCTCGCCCGACAGGACTGAATGGGGCTTTCTTT. This gives the protein CASSPRPTGLNGAFF.

This clone was observed a few times. Different DNA sequences within this sample yield the same CDR3. The chain is built from TRBV3-1 (or the pseudogene TRBV3-2) and TRBJ2-7, with D unresolved. This CDR3 contains 11 residues. Germline V gene lookup returns CDR1 LGHDT and CDR2 YNNKEL (reference sequence). V was pared by 4 bases and J by 4 bases, with 5 bases between. CDR3 amino acids: CASSPGYEQYF. CDR3 sequence (DNA): TGTGCCAGCAGCCCCGGTTACGAGCAGTACTTC.

This clone was found once. CDR3 sequence (DNA): TGTGCCAGCAGCCAAGATCCCCTAGCGGGGGGTTCTGGGGCCAACGTCCTGACTTTC. Its translation: CASSQDPLAGGSGANVLTF. The chain couples TRBV4-2 to TRBJ2-6; TRBD2 matches at 11 bases. The CDR3 length is 19 residues. The ends lost 0 bases at V and 1 base at J; junction bases unmatched: 5. Germline V gene data show CDR1 as LGHNA and CDR2 as YNFKEQ.

The chain employs TRBV9 and TRBJ2-3, with TRBD2 identical over 9 bases. Germline V gene lookup returns CDR1 SGDLS and CDR2 YYNGEE. V lost 0 bases to trimming and J lost 1 base; unmatched junction nucleotides: 6. This CDR3 has 17 residues. CDR3 in amino acids: CASSVGLAGTGTDTQYF. The CDR3 DNA sequence: TGTGCCAGCAGCGTAGGCCTAGCGGGGACCGGCACAGATACGCAGTATTTT.

The chain combines TRBV7-2 with TRBJ2-7, with 7 bases lining up with TRBD1. The CDR3 length is 14 residues. Germline CDR1 and CDR2: SGHTA and FQGNSA. V shed 0 bases and J 6 bases; nucleotides not matched to a gene: 5. The CDR3 coding sequence is TGTGCCAGCAGCTTAGCCCGGACAGGAATCGAGCAGTACTTC. Amino acid sequence: CASSLARTGIEQYF.

The rearrangement links TRBV18 to TRBJ1-1; perhaps TRBD1 as D (5 bases). CDR1 and CDR2 (germline): KGHSH, LQKENI. The CDR3 is made up of 13 amino acids. Trimming pared 1 base from V and 7 bases from J, leaving 10 bases between. CDR3 coding DNA: TGTGCCAGCTCACCACTCAGGGAGGGTGAAGCTTTCTTT. Translated: CASSPLREGEAFF.

The CDR3 coding sequence is TGTGCCAGCAGCGACGGGGACAGCCTCTTAAATGAAAAACTGTTTTTT. It yields the protein CASSDGDSLLNEKLFF. V gene TRBV4-2 combines with J gene TRBJ1-4; 7 positions match TRBD1. The CDR3 contains 16 residues. J gave up 5 bases and V 5 bases, and 11 bases lay outside the gene matches. Looked up from germline, CDR1 is LGHNA and CDR2 is YNFKEQ.

This sequence joins TRBV5-5 and TRBJ2-1; 10 positions agree with TRBD2. This CDR3 has 15 amino acids. The V gene end was trimmed by 5 bases and the J gene end by 4 bases; junction bases not matched to a gene: 6. CDR1 and CDR2 (germline): SGHKS, YYEKEE (reference sequence). The CDR3 region has the DNA TGTGCCAGCAGTGGAGAGACTAGCGGGTACAATGAGCAGTTCTTC. Translation: CASSGETSGYNEQFF.

The rearrangement uses TRBV30 and TRBJ1-2, with 9 bases lining up with TRBD1. Trimming took 3 bases from V and 8 from J; bases not matched to a gene: 16. CDR3 length: 16 residues. CDR1 GTSNPN and CDR2 SVGIG come from the germline V gene (reference sequence). CDR3 DNA sequence: TGTGCCTGGAGCGAGACCGGGACAGGGAGCCGCTGGGGCTACACCTTC. It codes for CAWSETGTGSRWGYTF. The variable domain in full, completed from reference TRBV30 and TRBJ1-2, reads SQTIHQWPATLVQPVGSPLSLECTVEGTSNPNLYWYRQAAGRGLQLLFYSVGIGQISSEVPQNLSASRPQDRQFILSSKKLLLSDSGFYLCAWSETGTGSRWGYTFGSGTRLTVV.

Of note for this clone: Different DNA sequences within this sample yield the same CDR3. This chain joins TRBV19 and TRBJ2-7, with TRBD2 matching 7 bases. This CDR3 comprises 15 residues. Per the germline V gene, CDR1 is LNHDA and CDR2 is SQIVND (reference sequence). The junction had 4 bases not matched to a gene; V was cut back by 1 base and J by 1 base. In DNA, the CDR3 is TGTGCCAGTAGTATAGGGACGGGGGGTTCCTACGAGCAGTACTTC. Translating gives CASSIGTGGSYEQYF. The whole variable domain, remainder taken from reference TRBV19 and TRBJ2-7, is DGGITQSPKYLFRKEGQNVTLSCEQNLNHDAMYWYRQDPGQGLRLIYYSQIVNDFQKGDIAEGYSVSREKKESFPLTVTSAQKNPTAFYLCASSIGTGGSYEQYFGPGTRLTVT.

This clone was seen once. Other nucleotide sequences in the sample specify the same CDR3. The chain has TRBV5-4 and TRBJ2-7; 10 positions agree with TRBD1. The CDR3 has 14 amino acids. The germline V gene encodes CDR1 SGHNT and CDR2 YYREEE (reference sequence). V was pared by 3 bases and J by 4 bases, with 4 bases of the junction left unmatched. This CDR3 reads CASSSPGQGYEQYF. CDR3 nucleotides: TGTGCCAGCAGCTCCCCGGGACAGGGGTACGAGCAGTACTTC.

This clone has only one observation. The V and J genes are TRBV9 and TRBJ2-1, with D possibly being TRBD1 (6 bases). This CDR3 has 15 amino acids. Germline lookup yields CDR1 SGDLS and CDR2 YYNGEE. Trimming stripped 0 bases from V and 7 bases from J, with 14 bases between. CDR3 amino acids: CASSVGIVGGNEQFF. CDR3 sequence (DNA): TGTGCCAGCAGCGTAGGGATAGTAGGGGGAAATGAGCAGTTCTTC.

The genes are TRBV29-1 and TRBJ2-3, with D uncertain. V lost 5 bases and J 2 bases, leaving 11 bases between the germline ends. The CDR3 runs 13 residues. In germline, CDR1 is SQVTM, CDR2 ANQGSEA. The CDR3 protein is CSVRGLVTDTQYF. The DNA for the CDR3 is TGCAGCGTTAGAGGTCTCGTCACAGATACGCAGTATTTT.

The chain carries TRBV6-2 or TRBV6-3 and TRBJ2-3; 13 bases align to TRBD2. Germline trimming cut 6 bases from V and 5 bases from J; bases unmatched to any gene: 14. The CDR3 totals 18 residues. CDR1 and CDR2 (germline): MNHEY, SVGEGT. This chain's CDR3 is CASSLGLAGEMSEDTQYF. As DNA, the CDR3 is TGTGCCAGCAGCCTTGGACTAGCGGGGGAGATGTCGGAAGATACGCAGTATTTT.

The rearrangement links TRBV7-6 to TRBJ1-1, with D perhaps matching TRBD1 (6 bases). The ends were cut back, 3 bases at V and 11 bases at J, with 10 bases in the middle. The length of the CDR3 is 11 residues. Germline assignment: CDR1 SGHVS and CDR2 FNYEAQ. CDR3 protein: CASSFEGEAFF. CDR3 sequence (DNA): TGTGCCAGCAGCTTTGAGGGGGAGGCTTTCTTT.

Only one count was recorded for this clone. The chain carries TRBV5-1 and TRBJ1-3; no clear D. Germline lookup yields CDR1 SGHRS and CDR2 YFSETQ. With 6 bases removed from V and 2 bases from J, the gap between germline ends came to 15 bases. The CDR3 sequence is 15 residues long. CDR3 in amino acids: CASMGPGLTGNTIYF. CDR3 DNA sequence: TGCGCCAGCATGGGTCCGGGTTTAACTGGAAACACCATATATTTT.

DNA for the CDR3: TGTGCCAGCAGTTTGAAGAGCGCTAACTATGGCTACACCTTC. Protein sequence: CASSLKSANYGYTF. The V call is TRBV27, the J call TRBJ1-2; D ambiguous. CDR3 length: 14 residues. The ends were cut back, 3 bases at V and 0 bases at J, with 8 bases in the middle. Germline values: CDR1 MNHEY, CDR2 SMNVEV (reference sequence).

V usage is TRBV5-1 and J usage is TRBJ2-4, with D possibly TRBD2 on 7 matching bases. The CDR3 is 17 residues long. Germline loops: CDR1 SGHRS, CDR2 YFSETQ. Trimming took 4 bases from V and 1 from J, leaving 18 bases between them. As DNA, the CDR3 is TGCGCCAGCAGCCGGTGGGGGGGCCCGTGGGCCAAAAACATTCAGTACTTC. Translating gives CASSRWGGPWAKNIQYF.

The chain has TRBV9 and TRBJ2-7, with TRBD2 matching over 9 bases. The V and J ends lost 2 bases and 2 bases, in that order; junction bases with no gene match: 2. Germline assignment: CDR1 SGDLS and CDR2 YYNGEE. The CDR3 is 14 residues long. The CDR3 DNA sequence: TGTGCCAGCAGCGTCGGGACTAGCCCCTACGAGCAGTACTTC. Its protein product is CASSVGTSPYEQYF.

The J gene is TRBJ2-7, the V gene TRBV6-5; 7 bases agree with TRBD1. This CDR3 has 15 amino acids. Germline lookup yields CDR1 MNHEY and CDR2 SVGAGI. With 6 bases clipped from V and 1 base from J, the junction kept 9 bases outside the gene matches. DNA of the CDR3: TGTGCCAGCAGGGGCCGGGACAGCAATTCCTACGAGCAGTACTTC. Protein product: CASRGRDSNSYEQYF.

J is TRBJ1-5 and V is TRBV10-3; D gene unclear. This CDR3 contains 13 residues. Germline CDR1 reads ENHRY; CDR2 reads SYGVKD. V was pared by 7 bases and J by 5 bases, with 12 bases between. This CDR3 is CAINSGPDQPQHF. The CDR3 nucleotides read TGTGCCATCAATAGCGGGCCTGATCAGCCCCAGCATTTT.

V gene TRBV5-1 combines with J gene TRBJ2-7; D is ambiguous. The CDR3 is 16 residues long. The V and J ends lost 0 bases and 0 bases respectively, with 13 bases between them. CDR1 is SGHRS and CDR2 is YFSETQ in the germline V gene. CDR3 amino acids: CASSLGSLVSSYEQYF. As DNA, the CDR3 is TGCGCCAGCAGCTTGGGCTCCTTGGTGAGCTCCTACGAGCAGTACTTC.

The chain is built from TRBV7-2 and TRBJ2-5; D gene ambiguous. The CDR3 totals 13 residues. Germline loops: CDR1 SGHTA, CDR2 FQGNSA. V lost 5 bases to trimming and J lost 3 bases, with 10 bases between them. CDR3: CASSTRTEETQYF. CDR3 bases: TGTGCCAGCAGCACCCGCACTGAAGAGACCCAGTACTTC.